Listed below are T cell receptor beta chains from one sample, sequenced in a study of blood T cell repertoires in COVID-19. Assay: immunoSEQ multiplex PCR; the TCRdb copy retains only in-frame clones and omits some. This sample has fewer than 70,000 clones; roughly 80% occur once, and the top ten carry under 4%. Sequences were obtained from peripheral blood. These receptors all come from a man in his fifties or sixties with acute or convalescent COVID-19. Both conserved end residues are part of each CDR3. A D gene is named only where the DNA matches it firmly. Size values are once, few and many counts, or a class for expanded clones, and some rows have none.

j_gene | abundance | v_gene | d_gene | CDR3nt | CDR3aa
TRBJ1-1 | - | TRBV5-1 | TRBD1 | TGCGCCAGCAGCCCTCAGGGGGGCACTGAAGCTTTCTTT | CASSPQGGTEAFF
TRBJ1-2 | - | TRBV5-1 | TRBD1 | TGCGCCAGCGGCGACAGGGGGCAAGACTATGGCTACACCTTC | CASGDRGQDYGYTF
TRBJ1-2 | few | TRBV30 | - | TGTGCCTCCCGCTGGGCAGACTTCACTTCAGGGGACTATGGCTACACCTTC | CASRWADFTSGDYGYTF
TRBJ2-1 | - | TRBV10-3 | TRBD1 | TGTGCCATCAGTGCCAGGACAGGGGGGATCAATGAGCAGTTCTTC | CAISARTGGINEQFF
TRBJ2-7 | - | TRBV7-9 | TRBD1 | TGTGCCAGCAGCTCGACGACAGGGAACTACGAGCAGTACTTC | CASSSTTGNYEQYF
TRBJ1-1 | - | TRBV9 | - | TGTGCCAGCAGCGGGCAATCGAACACTGAAGCTTTCTTT | CASSGQSNTEAFF
TRBJ1-2 | - | TRBV30 | TRBD1 | TGTGCCTGGAGTCCCACCGACAGGGGGTATGGCTACACCTTC | CAWSPTDRGYGYTF
TRBJ2-5 | - | TRBV7-2 | TRBD2 | TGTGCCAGCAGCTCCGAGGGACCGGGGGGGATTACTCGTCGCGTGACCCAGTACTTC | CASSSEGPGGITRRVTQYF
TRBJ2-1 | - | TRBV4-1 | TRBD2 | TGCGCCAGCAGCCAGGCCCTAGCGGGGGCTAACAACAATGAGCAGTTCTTC | CASSQALAGANNNEQFF
TRBJ1-3 | medium-sized | TRBV9 | - | TGTGCCAGCAGCGTAGGGATCGGGGGCTCTGGAAACACCATATATTTT | CASSVGIGGSGNTIYF
TRBJ2-1 | - | TRBV9 | TRBD1 | TGTGCCAGCAGCGGGACAGGGGGCAATGAGCAGTTCTTC | CASSGTGGNEQFF
TRBJ1-1 | - | TRBV7-2 | - | TGTGCCAGCACTCGTAACCAGGGTAATACTGAAGCTTTCTTT | CASTRNQGNTEAFF
TRBJ2-7 | - | TRBV7-2 | - | TGTGCCAGCAGCCCCACCGCAGGGGTCACCTACGAGCAGTACTTC | CASSPTAGVTYEQYF
TRBJ2-7 | - | TRBV9 | TRBD2 | TGTGCCAGCAGCGCAATAGCGGGGGACTTCTACGAGCAGTACTTC | CASSAIAGDFYEQYF
TRBJ1-5 | - | TRBV10-2 | - | TGCGCCAGCAACCTAGACGGAGGGGTGGATCAGCCCCAGCATTTT | CASNLDGGVDQPQHF
TRBJ2-5 | - | TRBV27 | - | TGTGCCAGCAGTCCGCGGGGGCAGGTTCAAGAGACCCAGTACTTC | CASSPRGQVQETQYF
TRBJ1-2 | - | TRBV9 | - | TGTGCCACCTCGGGGGGGTATGGCTACACCTTC | CATSGGYGYTF
TRBJ2-1 | - | TRBV7-3 | - | TGTGCCAGCAGCTTAGTGTTACCGGGGGGACATATTGGCAATGAGCAGTTCTTC | CASSLVLPGGHIGNEQFF
TRBJ1-1 | - | TRBV2 | - | TGTGCCAGCATGAAGGAGGGAGTAAGTACTGAAGCTTTCTTT | CASMKEGVSTEAFF
TRBJ2-5 | - | TRBV19 | TRBD1 | TGTGCCAGTAGGGGGACAGGCCAGCGAGAGACCCAGTACTTC | CASRGTGQRETQYF
TRBJ2-1 | few | TRBV6-1 | TRBD2 | TGTGCCAGCAGTGAAGCGGGGGGGTACAATGAGCAGTTCTTC | CASSEAGGYNEQFF
TRBJ1-2 | few | TRBV6-1 | - | TGTGCCAGCAGGGGGGCCACCCGAGCTAACTATGGCTACACCTTC | CASRGATRANYGYTF
TRBJ1-2 | once | TRBV6-5 | - | TGTGCCAGCAGAGACCCCGGGTCCCCAAACGGCTACACCTTC | CASRDPGSPNGYTF
TRBJ1-1 | - | TRBV6-5 | TRBD1 | TGTGCCAGCAGTCCGGCAGAGACAGGGGGCACTGAAGCTTTCTTT | CASSPAETGGTEAFF
TRBJ2-3 | - | TRBV5-1 | TRBD2 | TGCGCCAGCAGCTTGAGTCCCCTAGCGGGTTCAATAGATACGCAGTATTTT | CASSLSPLAGSIDTQYF
TRBJ1-4 | - | TRBV4-1 | - | TGCGCCAGCAGCCGGACAGCTGGAAATAATGAAAAACTGTTTTTT | CASSRTAGNNEKLFF
TRBJ2-3 | - | TRBV7-8 | - | TGTGCCAGCAGCTTAGCGTGGCAGGGATTAGATACGCAGTATTTT | CASSLAWQGLDTQYF
TRBJ1-2 | - | TRBV18 | - | TGTGCCAGCTCACCAACGAACAACGATGGCTACACCTTC | CASSPTNNDGYTF
TRBJ1-5 | - | TRBV24-1 | TRBD1 | TGTGCCACCAGTGAGGGGACAGGGGAGAATCAGCCCCAGCATTTT | CATSEGTGENQPQHF
TRBJ1-1 | - | TRBV15 | - | TGTGCCACCAGCAGAATGGGGGCCTTTGGGCGGACTGAAGCTTTCTTT | CATSRMGAFGRTEAFF
TRBJ1-5 | few | TRBV24-1 | TRBD1 | TGTGCCACCAGTATTCACACAGGGGGACAGCCCCAGCATTTT | CATSIHTGGQPQHF
TRBJ2-1 | - | TRBV7-3 | TRBD2 | TGTGCCAGCAGCTTAACGCGAGCGGGGGGGCTCAATGAGCAGTTCTTC | CASSLTRAGGLNEQFF
TRBJ1-2 | - | TRBV18 | - | TGTGCCAGCTCACCAGAGATACAGGGAAGATTGGATGGCTACACCTTC | CASSPEIQGRLDGYTF
TRBJ1-4 | - | TRBV10-3 | TRBD1 | TGTGCCATCAGTGAGTCAGAGACAGGGGACGAAAAACTGTTTTTT | CAISESETGDEKLFF
TRBJ2-7 | - | TRBV5-5 | TRBD1 | TGTGCCAGCAGCTTCGGACAGGAGGATTCCTACGAGCAGTACTTC | CASSFGQEDSYEQYF
TRBJ1-1 | - | TRBV30 | - | TGTGCCTGGGACAAGGGAGGAAACACTGAAGCTTTCTTT | CAWDKGGNTEAFF
TRBJ2-7 | - | TRBV19 | - | TGTGCCAGTAGTCCCCCTAGCCTCGACGAGCAGTACTTC | CASSPPSLDEQYF
TRBJ1-2 | - | TRBV6-2/TRBV6-3 | TRBD1 | TGTGCCAGCAGTTCAGGACAGGGAGGGGATGGCTACACCTTC | CASSSGQGGDGYTF
TRBJ1-2 | once | TRBV15 | TRBD1 | TGTGCCACCAGTTGGACAGGGGATGGCTACACCTTC | CATSWTGDGYTF
TRBJ1-5 | few | TRBV30 | - | TGTGCCTGGAGTGTAAAGGGAGGGACTCAGCCCCAGCATTTT | CAWSVKGGTQPQHF
TRBJ1-1 | - | TRBV19 | - | TGTGCCAGTAGGATTGGAACAGAGAACACTGAAGCTTTCTTT | CASRIGTENTEAFF
TRBJ1-3 | - | TRBV10-3 | - | TGTGCCAGCATTGGACAACTTGACACCATATATTTT | CASIGQLDTIYF
TRBJ1-1 | - | TRBV30 | TRBD1 | TGTGCCTGGGGACAGGGTAGGCCTGAAGCTTTCTTT | CAWGQGRPEAFF
TRBJ1-2 | - | TRBV19 | TRBD1 | TGTGCCAGTAGAAGACAGGGGGGAAAAAACTATGGCTACACCTTC | CASRRQGGKNYGYTF
TRBJ1-5 | - | TRBV6-5 | TRBD1 | TGTGCCAGCATCGGGACAGGTCGCAATCAGCCCCAGCATTTT | CASIGTGRNQPQHF
TRBJ1-2 | - | TRBV29-1 | - | TGCAGCGTTGAGGAGGGCTATGGCTACACCTTC | CSVEEGYGYTF
TRBJ1-1 | few | TRBV25-1 | - | TGTGCCAGCAGTGAGTCACAGGGACGATGGACTGAAGCTTTCTTT | CASSESQGRWTEAFF
TRBJ2-7 | - | TRBV29-1 | TRBD1 | TGCAGCGTCCGGACAGGGGACTACGAGCAGTACTTC | CSVRTGDYEQYF
TRBJ2-7 | - | TRBV11-2 | - | TGTGCCAGCAGCCTCTACGAGCAGTACTTC | CASSLYEQYF
TRBJ2-7 | - | TRBV5-6 | - | TGTGCCAGCAGCCCGTTATACAGAACCTACTACGAGCAGTACTTC | CASSPLYRTYYEQYF
TRBJ1-3 | - | TRBV5-1 | - | TGCGCCAGCAGCTTGATGGGGCCGATCTCTGGAAACACCATATATTTT | CASSLMGPISGNTIYF
TRBJ1-2 | - | TRBV30 | TRBD1 | TGTGCCTGGAGTGTATGGGACAGCGGGTATGGCTACACCTTC | CAWSVWDSGYGYTF
TRBJ1-3 | few | TRBV27 | - | TGTGCCAGCAGTTTAGACAGTTTTTCTGGAAACACCATATATTTT | CASSLDSFSGNTIYF
TRBJ2-7 | - | TRBV14 | - | TGTGCCAGCAGCCGCGGGGTTTTCTCCGAGCAGTACTTC | CASSRGVFSEQYF
TRBJ1-1 | - | TRBV20-1 | - | TGCAGTGCTAGTTCGCTGGCAGGGGACACTGAAGCTTTCTTT | CSASSLAGDTEAFF
TRBJ1-4 | - | TRBV5-1 | TRBD1 | TGCGCCAGCAGGGGGGGACAGCTTGCAACTAATGAAAAACTGTTTTTT | CASRGGQLATNEKLFF
TRBJ1-2 | - | TRBV29-1 | TRBD1 | TGCAGCGTTGATGGGACAGGGGGCGAGGGAGTTGGCTACACCTTC | CSVDGTGGEGVGYTF